This is a list of T cell receptor beta chains from one sample in a study of shared clonotypes between healthy human individuals. The table came from immunoSEQ multiplex PCR; TCRdb's copy has only in-frame clones and leaves some out. The repertoire includes some 1.4 million clones, 95% to 97% of them detected once, and 1% to 1.5% sits in the top ten. The specimen was naive CD4+ T cells sorted from blood. These receptors all come from a man aged 25 to 45 in good health. CDR3s include the opening cysteine and the closing phenylalanine or tryptophan. Each record gives: D gene, V gene, J gene, CDR3 DNA, CDR3 protein. A D gene is named only where the DNA matches it firmly.

D: .
V: TRBV5-1
J: TRBJ2-3
DNA: TGCGCCAGCAGCTTGGCCGCAGCGGATGATACGCAGTATTTT
CDR3: CASSLAAADDTQYF

D: TRBD1
V: TRBV18
J: TRBJ2-5
DNA: TGTGCCAGCTCACCACCGGACAGGGGAGGGACCCAGTACTTC
CDR3: CASSPPDRGGTQYF

D: TRBD1
V: TRBV4-3
J: TRBJ2-7
DNA: TGCGCCAGCAGCCATCGATTCGGACAGGGTACCTACGAGCAGTACTTC
CDR3: CASSHRFGQGTYEQYF

D: .
V: TRBV6-1
J: TRBJ1-2
DNA: TGTGCCAGCAGTGAACAGCTCTATGGCTACACCTTC
CDR3: CASSEQLYGYTF

D: .
V: TRBV2
J: TRBJ1-5
DNA: TGTGCCAGCACTCCCCAGGGACCGGGGCCCCAGCATTTT
CDR3: CASTPQGPGPQHF

D: .
V: TRBV7-2
J: TRBJ1-1
DNA: TGTGCCAGCAGCTTTTCAACAGAAGGATTGGCTTTCTTT
CDR3: CASSFSTEGLAFF

D: TRBD1
V: TRBV7-6
J: TRBJ1-2
DNA: TGTGCCAGCAGCTTAGCGACAGGGGTCGGCTATGGCTACACCTTC
CDR3: CASSLATGVGYGYTF

D: TRBD1
V: TRBV5-1
J: TRBJ2-1
DNA: TGCGCCAGCAGCCCGGGACAGGGGGACTACAATGAGCAGTTCTTC
CDR3: CASSPGQGDYNEQFF

D: TRBD1
V: TRBV5-1
J: TRBJ1-1
DNA: TGCGCCAGCAGCCCTAGCGAAGGGGGCAGATTCTCTGAAGCTTTCTTT
CDR3: CASSPSEGGRFSEAFF

D: .
V: TRBV6-5
J: TRBJ1-4
DNA: TGTGCCAGCAGTGGGCTTCGACGAACTAATGAAAAACTGTTTTTT
CDR3: CASSGLRRTNEKLFF

D: .
V: TRBV18
J: TRBJ1-1
DNA: TGTGCCAGCTCCCGGGGGAACACTGAAGCTTTCTTT
CDR3: CASSRGNTEAFF